A single sample gave rise to the 24 T cell receptor beta chains below, sequenced in a study of monozygotic twins with inflammatory bowel disease. Using the 5' RACE reads, TCRdb records one entry per CDR3 protein without DNA. Its table lists 110,000 to 150,000 distinct CDR3 sequences. Sequencing was carried out using blood. The origin of the receptors is a human donor with ulcerative colitis or Crohn's disease, or a healthy co-twin of an affected twin (not recorded which).

The genes are TRBV12-3 or TRBV12-4 and TRBJ2-6; the D call of TRBD1 rests on TCRdb alone, since no DNA is present to check it. The CDR3 spans 17 residues. The CDR3 spells CASSLEAGGSGANVLTF.

This chain links TRBV12-3 or TRBV12-4 with TRBJ2-7. The CDR3 totals 12 residues. The CDR3: CASSLQVYEQYF.

The chain is built from TRBV9 and TRBJ2-1; lacking DNA, the TRBD1 call made by TCRdb goes unchecked. This CDR3 region has 15 residues. CDR1 and CDR2 (germline): SGDLS, YYNGEE. The CDR3 loop is CASSVAGAIYNEQFF.

V usage is TRBV3-1 and J usage is TRBJ1-4; TCRdb's D call, TRBD1, is unchecked because there is no DNA. The length of the CDR3 is 15 residues. Per the germline V gene, CDR1 is LGHDT and CDR2 is YNNKEL (reference sequence). CDR3 protein: CASSKDRATNEKLFF.

The chain has TRBV4-3 and TRBJ2-1; TCRdb designates TRBD2, a call that cannot be tested without DNA. The V gene's germline CDR1 is LGHNA and CDR2 YSLEER. The CDR3 loop spans 18 amino acids. The CDR3 sequence is CASSQDLWAGVGGNEQFF.

V usage is TRBV7-2 and J usage is TRBJ2-4; TCRdb returns TRBD2, unconfirmable since there is no DNA. This CDR3 is built from 14 residues. Germline V gene lookup returns CDR1 SGHTA and CDR2 FQGNSA. CDR3 residues: CASSPRGGVNIQYF. The variable domain in full, completed from reference TRBV7-2 and TRBJ2-4, reads GAGVSQSPSNKVTEKGKDVELRCDPISGHTALYWYRQSLGQGLEFLIYFQGNSAPDKSGLPSDRFSAERTGGSVSTLTIQRTQQEDSAVYLCASSPRGGVNIQYFGAGTRLSVL.

The chain recombines TRBV5-1 with TRBJ2-7. From germline, CDR1 is SGHRS and CDR2 YFSETQ. The CDR3 spans 16 residues. CDR3 loop: CASSLSTGNNRYEQYF.

The rearrangement links TRBV5-6 to TRBJ1-5. Germline loops: CDR1 SGHDT, CDR2 YYEEEE. This CDR3 comprises 14 residues. Here the CDR3 reads CASSLAGFNHPQHF.

The chain employs TRBV15 and TRBJ2-1. Germline CDR1 LNHNV, CDR2 YYDKDF (reference sequence). This CDR3 region has 14 residues. CDR3 sequence reads: CATSRDLTVPVQFF.

The chain is built from TRBV12-3 or TRBV12-4 and TRBJ2-1; there is no DNA to check the TCRdb D call of TRBD1. The CDR3 covers 14 residues. CDR3 in amino acids: CASSPPGTYNEQFF.

The chain couples TRBV11-1 to TRBJ2-5; TCRdb reports TRBD1, a call that lacks DNA to check it against. The CDR3 is 18 residues long. Germline V gene data show CDR1 as SGHAT and CDR2 as FQDESV (reference sequence). Here the CDR3 reads CASSLMGQGASIQETQYF.

The V gene is TRBV5-1, the J gene TRBJ2-2; TCRdb picks TRBD2, but there is no DNA to check that call. Germline V gene lookup returns CDR1 SGHRS and CDR2 YFSETQ. This CDR3 spans 15 amino acids. CDR3 region: CASSPAGGTTGELFF.

The V call is TRBV27, the J call TRBJ2-7; there is no DNA to check the TCRdb D call of TRBD1. This CDR3 region has 15 residues. Germline V CDR1 and CDR2: MNHEY, SMNVEV (reference sequence). This CDR3 is CASSPYRELSYEQYF.

V and J are TRBV6-1 and TRBJ1-5; absent DNA, TCRdb's TRBD1 call cannot be checked. Looked up from germline, CDR1 is MNHNS and CDR2 is SASEGT. This CDR3 comprises 13 residues. The CDR3 is CASSRSGDQPQHF.

The chain joins TRBV5-1 to TRBJ1-2; without DNA, the TCRdb call of TRBD1 cannot be checked. CDR1 SGHRS and CDR2 YFSETQ come from the germline V gene. The CDR3 has 16 residues. CDR3 protein: CASSSPSGTGASGYTF.

This CDR3 is CASSFDSNYPQEQYF. The rearrangement uses TRBV7-2 and TRBJ2-7; TCRdb picks TRBD1, but there is no DNA to check that call. CDR3 length: 15 residues. Germline CDR1 and CDR2: SGHTA and FQGNSA.

The CDR3 loop reads CASSVGPRQETQYF. This rearrangement joins TRBV9 to TRBJ2-5. CDR1 is SGDLS, CDR2 YYNGEE, per germline. There are 14 residues in the CDR3.

This chain connects TRBV5-1 to TRBJ1-4; TCRdb designates TRBD1, a call that cannot be tested without DNA. CDR3 length equals 17 residues. In germline, CDR1 is SGHRS, CDR2 YFSETQ. The CDR3 reads CASSLGQGGIRNEKLFF.

The rearrangement uses TRBV25-1 and TRBJ1-2; TCRdb proposes TRBD1, but this gene call is untestable without DNA. Germline V CDR1 and CDR2: MGHDK, SYGVNS. This CDR3 comprises 13 residues. The CDR3 loop reads CASSDSFRDSKTF.

The chain carries TRBV4-3 and TRBJ2-1; TCRdb lists TRBD2, though no DNA is available to test this call. Germline lookup yields CDR1 LGHNA and CDR2 YSLEER. The CDR3 is 18 amino acids. The CDR3 loop is CASSQGLAGVGAYNEQFF.

The V gene is TRBV7-3, the J gene TRBJ2-2; TCRdb calls TRBD2, which cannot be checked without DNA. The CDR3 contains 15 residues. Germline CDR1 reads SGHTA; CDR2 reads FQGTGA. CDR3 sequence: CASSSGGPVTGELFF.

The gene calls are TRBV11-2 and TRBJ2-2. Germline V gene data show CDR1 as SGHAT and CDR2 as FQNNGV. There are 13 residues in the CDR3. This CDR3 is CASSRANTGELFF.

J is TRBJ2-5 and V is TRBV7-9. Germline V lookup: CDR1 SEHNR, CDR2 FQNEAQ (reference sequence). The CDR3 sequence is 13 residues long. The CDR3: CASSPDYQETQYF.

V is TRBV9 and J is TRBJ2-1; the TCRdb D gene call, TRBD1, has no DNA to confirm it. The CDR3 spans 14 residues. Looked up from germline, CDR1 is SGDLS and CDR2 is YYNGEE. CDR3 loop: CASSVSLAPNEQFF.